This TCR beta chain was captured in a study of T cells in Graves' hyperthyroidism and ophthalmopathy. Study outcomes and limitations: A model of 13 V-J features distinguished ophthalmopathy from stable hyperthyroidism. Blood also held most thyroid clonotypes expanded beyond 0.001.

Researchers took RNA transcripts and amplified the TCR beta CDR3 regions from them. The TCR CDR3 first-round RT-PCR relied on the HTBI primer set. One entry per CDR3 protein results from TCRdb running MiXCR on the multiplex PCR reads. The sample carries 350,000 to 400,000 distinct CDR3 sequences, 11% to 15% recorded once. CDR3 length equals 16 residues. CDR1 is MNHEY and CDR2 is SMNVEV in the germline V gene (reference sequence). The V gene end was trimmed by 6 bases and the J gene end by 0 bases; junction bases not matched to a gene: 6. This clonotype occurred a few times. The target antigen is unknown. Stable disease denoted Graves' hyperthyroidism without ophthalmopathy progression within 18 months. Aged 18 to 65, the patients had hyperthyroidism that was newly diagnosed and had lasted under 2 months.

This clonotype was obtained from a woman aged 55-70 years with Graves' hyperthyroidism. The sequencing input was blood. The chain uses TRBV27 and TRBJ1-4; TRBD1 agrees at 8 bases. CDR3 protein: CASRGQGATTNEKLFF. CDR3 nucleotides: TGTGCCAGCAGAGGTCAGGGGGCAACAACTAATGAAAAACTGTTTTTT.